The clone carrying this TCR beta chain was recorded many times. Its antigen is as yet unknown. Using its own MiXCR run on the RT-PCR reads, TCRdb lists one record per CDR3 protein. The table shows 500,000 to 600,000 distinct CDR3 sequences, with 12% occurring only once. The CDR3 extends over 13 amino acids. Germline CDR1 and CDR2: SGHRS and YFSETQ. Trimming shortened V by 4 bases and J by 1 base, and 7 bases separated the two germline ends. This specimen comes from a study of response to subunit inactivated influenza vaccine. Whole-study findings and limits: New T cells are recruited in small numbers by each seasonal influenza vaccination, according to the authors' suggestion.

This TCR derives from a man aged 45-60 years who received an inactivated influenza vaccine. V usage is TRBV5-1 and J usage is TRBJ2-3; D is unresolved. The sample consisted of PBMCs from blood, taken on the day of vaccination. The CDR3 DNA reads TGCGCCAGCAGCCCCTCGGGCACAGATACGCAGTATTTT. Translating it yields CASSPSGTDTQYF.